Here is one TCR beta chain with its context. The assay was immunoSEQ multiplex PCR, and TCRdb's table has in-frame clones only and misses some. Counted here are tens of thousands of clones, 60% to 85% occurring once; the ten biggest clones make up about 16%. The V segment lost 3 bases and the J segment 7 bases; nucleotides outside the gene matches: 7. CDR1 is MGHDK, CDR2 SYGVNS, per germline. CDR3 length: 15 residues. These data belong to a study of blood T cell repertoires in COVID-19. Across the whole study: In each case, the material was cDNA or gDNA derived from T cells, B-cell-depleted T cells, or PBMCs.

This TCR derives from a human donor in a cohort sampled during active COVID-19. The sample taken for sequencing was peripheral blood. The chain uses TRBV25-1 and TRBJ2-4; the match to TRBD1 covers 9 bases. The CDR3 DNA reads as TGTGCCAGCAGTGATTTAACCGGGACAGGGAACATTCAGTACTTC. As protein: CASSDLTGTGNIQYF.